This T cell receptor (beta chain) appears in the sequencing data of a study of identical twins. Study-level findings and limits: There was an excess of low generation probability in the out-of-frame alpha sequences that twins shared. These conclusions were based on statistical analysis (cross-sectional, not following the same donors).

In every case, the donor was a healthy Caucasian. CDR1 and CDR2 (germline): SGHVS, FNYEAQ. V lost 3 bases and J 0 bases, leaving 10 bases between the germline ends. The CDR3 is made up of 15 amino acids. Each CDR3 protein gets one entry after TCRdb re-called the 5' RACE reads with MiXCR. This sample has around 1.7 million distinct CDR3 sequences; under 35% occur once, and the top ten carry around 0.3%. This clonotype was seen many times. Its antigen is not identified. The specimen sequenced was cord blood. The chain employs TRBV7-6 and TRBJ2-3, with D maybe TRBD2 (6 bases). The clonotype originates from a newborn girl in good health. The CDR3 loop is CASSFSGTSTDTQYF. For the CDR3, the DNA is TGTGCCAGCAGCTTTTCCGGGACTAGCACAGATACGCAGTATTTT.